The clone carrying this T cell receptor (beta chain) was detected once. Its specificity is unknown. The data derive from a study of cytomegalovirus exposure and HLA in healthy donors. Findings of the study overall: The authors confirmed in vitro that a few CMV-associated chains were specific for CMV antigens.

The repertoire was sequenced with immunoSEQ multiplex PCR; TCRdb's copy has only in-frame clones and lacks some. The table has some 61,000 clones, around 97% seen once. The donors were in the approximately 110-subject validation cohort; that cohort was separate from the roughly 680-subject first cohort. The ends were cut back, 7 bases at V and 4 bases at J, with 7 bases in the middle. CDR1 SNHLY and CDR2 FYNNEI come from the germline V gene. This CDR3 comprises 12 residues. V and J are TRBV2 and TRBJ2-2; tentatively, D is TRBD1 (5 bases). The TCR comes from a woman in her late teens or twenties in good health and CMV-seropositive. The specimen was PBMCs. The CDR3 loop is CASTGFTGELFF. The CDR3 DNA sequence: TGTGCCAGCACAGGGTTCACCGGGGAGCTGTTTTTT.